The clone carrying this T cell receptor beta chain was detected many times. Its antigen remains unknown. The data are from a study of T cells in Graves' hyperthyroidism and ophthalmopathy. Study-level points and caveats: Patients with ophthalmopathy were separated from those with stable hyperthyroidism by a 13 V-J model.

Amplified TCR beta CDR3 regions came from RNA transcripts. RT-PCR in the first round (using the HTBI primer set) targeted the TCR CDR3. TCRdb reprocessed the multiplex PCR reads with MiXCR, giving one entry per CDR3 protein. This table has about 600,000 distinct CDR3 sequences, roughly 14% appearing once. The CDR3 is 17 amino acids. Germline trimming cut 4 bases from V and 2 bases from J; bases unmatched to any gene: 10. Per germline, CDR1 SGHNT and CDR2 YYREEE (reference sequence). The sample comprised blood. The TCR comes from a woman between 50 and 59 years old with Graves' ophthalmopathy. The chain joins TRBV5-4 to TRBJ2-3; 10 bases agree with TRBD2. This chain's CDR3 is CASSPVQGLAFTDTQYF. The CDR3 coding sequence is TGTGCCAGCAGCCCCGTCCAGGGACTAGCGTTCACAGATACGCAGTATTTT.